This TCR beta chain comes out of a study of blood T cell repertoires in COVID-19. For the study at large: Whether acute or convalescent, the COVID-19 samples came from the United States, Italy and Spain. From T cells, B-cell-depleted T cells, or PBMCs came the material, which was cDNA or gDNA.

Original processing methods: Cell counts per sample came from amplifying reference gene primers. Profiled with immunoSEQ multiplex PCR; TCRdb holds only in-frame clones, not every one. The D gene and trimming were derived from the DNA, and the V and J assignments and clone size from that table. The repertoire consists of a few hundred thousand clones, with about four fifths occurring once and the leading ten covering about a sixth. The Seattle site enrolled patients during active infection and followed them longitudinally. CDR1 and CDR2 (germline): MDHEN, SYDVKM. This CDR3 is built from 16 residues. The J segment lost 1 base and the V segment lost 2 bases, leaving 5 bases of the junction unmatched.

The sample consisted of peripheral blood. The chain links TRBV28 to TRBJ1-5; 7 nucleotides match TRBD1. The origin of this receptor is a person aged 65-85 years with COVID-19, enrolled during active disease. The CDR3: CASSLTGQLSNQPQHF. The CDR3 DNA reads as TGTGCCAGCAGTTTAACGGGACAGTTAAGCAATCAGCCCCAGCATTTT.